The rows below give T cell receptor beta chains drawn from one sample of a study of blood T cell repertoires in COVID-19. Sequencing was performed with immunoSEQ multiplex PCR; in TCRdb, only in-frame clones are kept and a portion is missing. The sample has about 220,000 clones; under 90% are singletons. Sequencing was performed on PBMCs or T cells enriched from blood (not recorded which). These receptors came from an older woman who had recovered from COVID-19. The CDR3 runs from the conserved cysteine through the conserved F or W. Each record gives: D gene, J gene, clone size, V gene, CDR3 DNA, CDR3 protein. The D gene is left open where the match is weak. Not every row has a clone size; where given, it reads once, few, many or a size class.

D: .
J: TRBJ1-6
size: .
V: TRBV19
DNA: TGTGCCAGTAGTATAGGGGACCGGGGGGATTCACCCCTCCACTTT
CDR3: CASSIGDRGDSPLHF

D: TRBD1
J: TRBJ2-7
size: .
V: TRBV4-2
DNA: TGTGCCAGCAGCCTTTGGACAGGGGGGGCCTACGAGCAGTACTTC
CDR3: CASSLWTGGAYEQYF

D: .
J: TRBJ1-4
size: .
V: TRBV19
DNA: TGTGCCAGCCACTCCGGGGGGGCCTATGAAAAACTGTTTTTT
CDR3: CASHSGGAYEKLFF

D: .
J: TRBJ1-1
size: .
V: TRBV6-5
DNA: TGTGCCAGCAAGGGGGAAAGGGACACTGAAGCTTTCTTT
CDR3: CASKGERDTEAFF

D: TRBD2
J: TRBJ2-5
size: few
V: TRBV6-5
DNA: TGTGCCAGCAGTTTGACTAGCCTGAGGGGAAAAGAGACCCAGTACTTC
CDR3: CASSLTSLRGKETQYF

D: .
J: TRBJ2-2
size: .
V: TRBV5-4
DNA: TGTGCCAGCAGCAAAACCGGGACAAAGGCCGGGGAGCTGTTTTTT
CDR3: CASSKTGTKAGELFF

D: .
J: TRBJ2-2
size: .
V: TRBV7-9
DNA: TGTGCCAGCAGCTTACTGGGGGCTATCACCGGGGAGCTGTTTTTT
CDR3: CASSLLGAITGELFF

D: .
J: TRBJ2-1
size: many
V: TRBV12-5
DNA: TGTGCTAGTGGTTTAAGCCTAGACGGTGAGCAGTTCTTC
CDR3: CASGLSLDGEQFF

D: TRBD1
J: TRBJ2-1
size: .
V: TRBV13
DNA: TGTGCCAGCAGCCAGAGGGACAGATACAATGAGCAGTTCTTC
CDR3: CASSQRDRYNEQFF

D: .
J: TRBJ1-2
size: .
V: TRBV2
DNA: TGTGCCAGCAGTGACGGTGGAGGGGACCGGGTCTATGGCTACACCTTC
CDR3: CASSDGGGDRVYGYTF

D: .
J: TRBJ2-7
size: .
V: TRBV20-1
DNA: TGCAGTGCCATCCTAAGCTACGAGCAGTACTTC
CDR3: CSAILSYEQYF

D: .
J: TRBJ1-1
size: .
V: TRBV18
DNA: TGTGCCAGCTCAGCCACGGGAACTATGAACACTGAAGCTTTCTTT
CDR3: CASSATGTMNTEAFF

D: TRBD1
J: TRBJ1-1
size: .
V: TRBV27
DNA: TGTGCCAGCAGTCGACCGGGACAGGGGGCCACGTACACTGAAGCTTTCTTT
CDR3: CASSRPGQGATYTEAFF

D: TRBD1
J: TRBJ1-2
size: .
V: TRBV5-6
DNA: TGTGCCAGCAGCCAGGACCGACAGGGAACGACGGGCTACACCTTC
CDR3: CASSQDRQGTTGYTF

D: .
J: TRBJ1-1
size: few
V: TRBV9
DNA: TGTGCCAGCAGCGTAGGAACCGGGAACACTGAAGCTTTCTTT
CDR3: CASSVGTGNTEAFF

D: .
J: TRBJ2-1
size: .
V: TRBV3-1/TRBV3-2
DNA: TGTGCCAGCAGCCAAGGGGGGGACCGGGGCGGTGAGCAGTTCTTC
CDR3: CASSQGGDRGGEQFF

D: .
J: TRBJ1-1
size: .
V: TRBV21-1
DNA: TGTGCCAGCAGCAAGAAGGGCAGGGGGTGGAGGAGCACTGAAGCTTTCTTT
CDR3: CASSKKGRGWRSTEAFF

D: .
J: TRBJ1-2
size: .
V: TRBV9
DNA: TGTGCCAGCAGCCCCCGGGGGAGCTATGGCTACACCTTC
CDR3: CASSPRGSYGYTF

D: .
J: TRBJ1-1
size: .
V: TRBV29-1
DNA: TGCAGCGTTGCTGTCTCGGCGGGAACGAACACTGAAGCTTTCTTT
CDR3: CSVAVSAGTNTEAFF

D: .
J: TRBJ1-1
size: .
V: TRBV7-9
DNA: TGTGCCAGCAGCCCAGGGACACACACTGAAGCTTTCTTT
CDR3: CASSPGTHTEAFF

D: .
J: TRBJ2-7
size: .
V: TRBV18
DNA: TGTGCCAGCTCGCTAGGCCAGGGAAGGTACGAGCAGTACTTC
CDR3: CASSLGQGRYEQYF